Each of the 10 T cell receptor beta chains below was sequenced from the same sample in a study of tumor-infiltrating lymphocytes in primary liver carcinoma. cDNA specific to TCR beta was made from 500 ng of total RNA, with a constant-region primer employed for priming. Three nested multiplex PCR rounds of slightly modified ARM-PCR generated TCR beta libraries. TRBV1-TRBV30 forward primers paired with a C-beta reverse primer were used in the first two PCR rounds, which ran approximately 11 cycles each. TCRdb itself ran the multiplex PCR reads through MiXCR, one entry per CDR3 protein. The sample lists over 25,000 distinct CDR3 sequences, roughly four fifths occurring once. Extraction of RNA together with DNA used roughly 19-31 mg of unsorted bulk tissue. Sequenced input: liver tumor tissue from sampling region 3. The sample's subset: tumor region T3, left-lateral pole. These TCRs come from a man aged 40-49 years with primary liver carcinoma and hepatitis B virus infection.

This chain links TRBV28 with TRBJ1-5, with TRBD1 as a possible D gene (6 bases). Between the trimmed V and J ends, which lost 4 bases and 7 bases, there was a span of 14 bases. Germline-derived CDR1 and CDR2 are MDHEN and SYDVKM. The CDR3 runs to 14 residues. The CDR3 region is CASSWDMDEQPQHF. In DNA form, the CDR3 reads TGTGCCAGCAGTTGGGACATGGACGAGCAGCCCCAGCATTTT.

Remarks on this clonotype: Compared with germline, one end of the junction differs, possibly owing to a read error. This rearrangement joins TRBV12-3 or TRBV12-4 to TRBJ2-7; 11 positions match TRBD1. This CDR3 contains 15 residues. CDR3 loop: CASCLGQGANYVQYF. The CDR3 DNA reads TGTGCCAGCTGCTTAGGACAGGGGGCCAACTACGTGCAGTACTTC.

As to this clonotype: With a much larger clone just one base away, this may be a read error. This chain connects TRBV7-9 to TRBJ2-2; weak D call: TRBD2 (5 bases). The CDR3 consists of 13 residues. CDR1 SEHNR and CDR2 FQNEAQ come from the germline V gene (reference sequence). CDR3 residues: CASSYEITGEPFF. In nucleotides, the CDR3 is TGTGCCAGCAGCTACGAGATCACCGGGGAGCCGTTTTTT.

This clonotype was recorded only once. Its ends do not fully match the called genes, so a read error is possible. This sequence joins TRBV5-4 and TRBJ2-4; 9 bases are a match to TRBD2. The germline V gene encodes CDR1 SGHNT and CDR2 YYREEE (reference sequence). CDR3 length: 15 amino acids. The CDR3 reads CARSGISGSTYFQYF. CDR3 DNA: TGTGCCCGCAGCGGAATTAGCGGGAGTACGTACTTTCAGTACTTC.

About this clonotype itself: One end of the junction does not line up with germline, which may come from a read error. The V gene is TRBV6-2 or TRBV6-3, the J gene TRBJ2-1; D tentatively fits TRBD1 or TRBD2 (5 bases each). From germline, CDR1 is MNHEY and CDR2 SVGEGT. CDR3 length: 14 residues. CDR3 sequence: CASSYGPYSREQSF. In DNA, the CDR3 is TGTGCTAGCAGTTACGGGCCTTATAGCAGGGAGCAGTCCTTC.

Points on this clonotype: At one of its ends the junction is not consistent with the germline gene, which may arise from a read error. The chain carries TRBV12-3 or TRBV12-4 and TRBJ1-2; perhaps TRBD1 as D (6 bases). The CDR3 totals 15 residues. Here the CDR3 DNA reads TGTGCCAGCAGCCTCGGACAGTGGGCAGACTATGGCTACATCTTC. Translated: CASSLGQWADYGYIF.

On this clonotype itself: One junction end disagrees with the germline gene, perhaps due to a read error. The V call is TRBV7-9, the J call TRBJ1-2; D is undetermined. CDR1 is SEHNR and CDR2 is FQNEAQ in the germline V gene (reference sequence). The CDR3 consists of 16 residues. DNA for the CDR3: TGTGCGAGCAGACCCGAGGGCTGGCTGTCCCAGTATGGCTACATCTTC. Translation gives CASRPEGWLSQYGYIF.

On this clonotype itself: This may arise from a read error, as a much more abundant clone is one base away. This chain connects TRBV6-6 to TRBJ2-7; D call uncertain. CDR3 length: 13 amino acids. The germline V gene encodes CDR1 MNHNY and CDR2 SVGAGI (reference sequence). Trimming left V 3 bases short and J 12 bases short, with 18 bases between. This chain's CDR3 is CASSYPEANKRYF. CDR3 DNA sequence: TGTGCCAGCAGTTATCCAGAGGCAAACAAGCGGTACTTC.

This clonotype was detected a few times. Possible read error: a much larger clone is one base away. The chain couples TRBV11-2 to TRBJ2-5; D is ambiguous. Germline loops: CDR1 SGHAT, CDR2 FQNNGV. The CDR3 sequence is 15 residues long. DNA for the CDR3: TGTGCCAGCAGAAATTTAAACCCAAACCAAGAGACCCAGTGCTTC. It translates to CASRNLNPNQETQCF.

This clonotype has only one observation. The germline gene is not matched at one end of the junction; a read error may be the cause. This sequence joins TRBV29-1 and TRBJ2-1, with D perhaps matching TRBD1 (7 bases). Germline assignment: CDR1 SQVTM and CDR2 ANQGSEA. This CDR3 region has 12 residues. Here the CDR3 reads CSARPGGTEHFF. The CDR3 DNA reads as TGCAGCGCCCGTCCAGGGGGGACTGAGCACTTCTTC.